This T cell receptor (beta chain) derives from a study of shared clonotypes between healthy human individuals. Study as a whole: CD4 naive and CD4 memory each took three plates per donor, while CD8 naive took two and CD8 memory one.

Study-level points and caveats: Blood alone was sampled, and tissue repertoires likely differ. Sharing across four donors was highest in naive CD4 (around 5%) and lowest in memory CD8 (around 0.4%).

Over several immunoSEQ plates, each subset's genomic DNA was distributed in even portions. The data were produced by immunoSEQ multiplex PCR, yet TCRdb's version contains in-frame clones alone and is incomplete. The sample gives a few million clones, about 92% of which show up once; around 0.4% is in the top ten. Of note for this clone: The antigen is not known.

Germline V gives CDR1 SGHRS, CDR2 YFSETQ. There are 17 residues in the CDR3. V trimming: 4 bases; J trimming: 8 bases; junction bases outside the gene matches: 16. This sequence joins TRBV5-1 and TRBJ2-2, with 8 nucleotides matching TRBD2. The clonotype comes from a man aged 18 to 29 in good health. Some clones in this sample may be carry-over from other donors' samples. Sequencing was performed on naive CD4+ T cells from PBMCs. Subset given: CD45RA+ positively selected. The CDR3: CASSKRLSGRERGELFF. DNA for the CDR3: TGCGCCAGCAGCAAAAGACTAAGCGGGAGAGAAAGGGGGGAGCTGTTTTTT. The whole variable domain, filled in from reference TRBV5-1 and TRBJ2-2, reads KAGVTQTPRYLIKTRGQQVTLSCSPISGHRSVSWYQQTPGQGLQFLFEYFSETQRNKGNFPGRFSGRQFSNSRSEMNVSTLELGDSALYLCASSKRLSGRERGELFFGEGSRLTVL.